The T cell receptor beta chain under discussion was sequenced for a study of cytomegalovirus exposure and HLA in healthy donors. Overall study findings and caveats: Data from an earlier analysis indicated that most TCR beta V segments were productive either about 87% or about 30% of the time. Later genetic work tied a missense DCLRE1C variant to beta-chain V and J trimming.

Primers for the PCR totalled 60 Vbeta and 13 Jbeta. Profiled with immunoSEQ multiplex PCR; TCRdb holds only in-frame clones, not every one. The table shows approximately 190,000 clones, with over 65% occurring only once. V lost 5 bases and J lost 4; bases outside the gene matches: 5. This CDR3 spans 14 amino acids. Germline values: CDR1 SGHTA, CDR2 FQGNSA. This clone has just one count. What it binds is not known. The donors, nominally healthy at sampling, likely had unrecorded immune exposures. This chain links TRBV7-2 with TRBJ2-3; 8 bases are a match to TRBD2. Sequenced input: PBMCs. This TCR derives from a woman aged 45-65 years in good health and CMV-seropositive. CDR3 nucleotide sequence: TGTGCCAGCAGCCCGGGGGGGTCGTCAGATACGCAGTATTTT. Translating gives CASSPGGSSDTQYF. Full variable domain (missing parts from reference TRBV7-2 and TRBJ2-3): GAGVSQSPSNKVTEKGKDVELRCDPISGHTALYWYRQSLGQGLEFLIYFQGNSAPDKSGLPSDRFSAERTGGSVSTLTIQRTQQEDSAVYLCASSPGGSSDTQYFGPGTRLTVL.